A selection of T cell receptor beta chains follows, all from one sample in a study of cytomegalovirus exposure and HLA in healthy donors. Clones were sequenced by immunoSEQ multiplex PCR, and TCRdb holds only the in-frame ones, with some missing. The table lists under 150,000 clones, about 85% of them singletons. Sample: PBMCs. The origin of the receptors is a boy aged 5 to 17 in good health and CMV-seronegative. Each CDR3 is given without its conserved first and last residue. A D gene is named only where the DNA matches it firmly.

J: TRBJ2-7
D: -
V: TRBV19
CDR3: ASSIGTGGVYEQY

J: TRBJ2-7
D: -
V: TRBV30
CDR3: AWVSVNSAYEQY

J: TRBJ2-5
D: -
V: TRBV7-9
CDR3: ASSPGSLRETQY

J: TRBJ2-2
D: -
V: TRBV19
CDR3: ASSIDVASNTGELF

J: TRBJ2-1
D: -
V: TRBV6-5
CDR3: ASSEEEGMNEQF

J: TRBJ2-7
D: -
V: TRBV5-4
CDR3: ASSMPSIPYEQY

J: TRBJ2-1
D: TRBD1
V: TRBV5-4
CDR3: ASSLGQGAGNEQF

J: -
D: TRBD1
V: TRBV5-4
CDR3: ASSLGDRGPYEQY

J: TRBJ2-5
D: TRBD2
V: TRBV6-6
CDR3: ASSNKREGSEETQY

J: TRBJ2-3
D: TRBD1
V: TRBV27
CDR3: ASSLVRGLSTDTQY

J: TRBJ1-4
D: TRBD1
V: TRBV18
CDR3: ASSPRGPNEKLF

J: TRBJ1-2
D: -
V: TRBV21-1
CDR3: ASSFSRRRNYGYT

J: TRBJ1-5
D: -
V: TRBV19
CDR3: ASSIRTVNQPQH

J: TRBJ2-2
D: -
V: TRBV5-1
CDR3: ASRSLESSQARELF

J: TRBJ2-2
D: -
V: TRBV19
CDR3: ASSIDARYTGELF

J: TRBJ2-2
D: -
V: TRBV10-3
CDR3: AISAGAGGELF

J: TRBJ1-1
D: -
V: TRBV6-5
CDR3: ASSYRVHGRITEAF

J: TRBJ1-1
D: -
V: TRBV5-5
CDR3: ASSLLRENTEAF

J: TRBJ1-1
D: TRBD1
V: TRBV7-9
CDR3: ASSYGQGGVTEAF

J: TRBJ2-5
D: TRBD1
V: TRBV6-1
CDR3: ASSTRQGAETQY

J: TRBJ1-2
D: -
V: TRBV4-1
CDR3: ASSQEAGANYGYT

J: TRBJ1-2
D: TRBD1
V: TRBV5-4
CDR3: ASGSGQGYGYT

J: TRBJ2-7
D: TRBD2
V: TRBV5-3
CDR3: ARSLGLGLADYSSYEQY

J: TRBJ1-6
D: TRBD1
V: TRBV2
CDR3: ASREPGQGMVRSSPLH

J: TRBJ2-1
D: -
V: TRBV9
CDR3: ASSVVVADNEQF

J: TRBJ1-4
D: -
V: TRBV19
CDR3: ASTTTGGGKLF

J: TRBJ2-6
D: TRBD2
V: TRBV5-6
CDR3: ASSLDWGGNSGANVLT

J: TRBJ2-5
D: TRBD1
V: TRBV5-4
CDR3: ASSLGGTGGWETQY

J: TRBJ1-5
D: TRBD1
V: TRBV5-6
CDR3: ASSLRGQGDQPQH

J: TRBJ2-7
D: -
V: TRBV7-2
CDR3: ASSYTTEYEQY

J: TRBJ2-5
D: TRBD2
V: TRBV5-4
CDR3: ASSKGLASSSGGETQY

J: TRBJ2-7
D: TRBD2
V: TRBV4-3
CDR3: ASSQAPLAGHYEQY

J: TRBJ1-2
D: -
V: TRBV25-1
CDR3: ASSEFEKGRDGYT

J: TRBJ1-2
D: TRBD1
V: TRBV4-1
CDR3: ASSQPGQGAGGYT

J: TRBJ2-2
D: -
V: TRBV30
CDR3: AWTLGQMTGELF

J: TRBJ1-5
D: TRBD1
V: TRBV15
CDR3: ATSREGQGRQPQH

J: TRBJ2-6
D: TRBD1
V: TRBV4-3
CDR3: ASSQDPQGAYGANVLT

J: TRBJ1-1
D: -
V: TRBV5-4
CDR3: ASSLSGGSGAF

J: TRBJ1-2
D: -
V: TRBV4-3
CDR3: ASSQNRQETNYGYT

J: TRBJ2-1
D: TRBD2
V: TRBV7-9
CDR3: ASSSRTRPEQF

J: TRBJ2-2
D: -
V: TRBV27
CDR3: ASSLLAGTTGELF

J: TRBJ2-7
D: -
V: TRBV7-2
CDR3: ASSPERGEQY

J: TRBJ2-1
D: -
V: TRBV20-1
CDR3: SARYGNEQF

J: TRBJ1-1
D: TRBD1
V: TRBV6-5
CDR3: ASSSLSGGLNTEAF

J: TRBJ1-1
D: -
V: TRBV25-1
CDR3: ASSGADRPAF

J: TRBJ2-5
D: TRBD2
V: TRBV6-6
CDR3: ATDGLARTQY

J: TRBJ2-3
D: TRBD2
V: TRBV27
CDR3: ASSVGGDTQY

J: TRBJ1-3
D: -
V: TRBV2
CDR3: ASDKQGSGNTIY

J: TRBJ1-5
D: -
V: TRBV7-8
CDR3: ASSSKKKTGNIGDQPQH

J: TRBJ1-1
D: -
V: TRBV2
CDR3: ASSDFPNTEAF

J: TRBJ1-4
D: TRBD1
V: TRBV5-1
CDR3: ASSLTGIVEKLF

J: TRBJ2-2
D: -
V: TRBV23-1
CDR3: ASSQSGGANTGELF

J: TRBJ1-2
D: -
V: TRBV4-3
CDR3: ASSQGELPGQGLGYT

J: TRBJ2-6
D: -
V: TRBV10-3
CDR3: AISEGALSGANVLT

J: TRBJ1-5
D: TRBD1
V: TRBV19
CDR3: ASSIVGQGAHQPQH